This T cell receptor (beta chain) was found in a study of T cell changes during pregnancy in multiple sclerosis. The V and J ends lost 6 bases and 1 base, in that order; junction bases with no gene match: 4. The CDR3 length is 14 residues. CDR1 is MNHEY, CDR2 SVGAGI, per germline. Produced via immunoSEQ multiplex PCR; TCRdb's table is partial and in-frame only. Of more than 50,000 clones listed, about 89% are singletons. The clonotype comes from a female donor with multiple sclerosis, enrolled in a pregnancy study. V is TRBV6-5 and J is TRBJ2-7, with 9 bases lining up with TRBD1. The sample here was peripheral blood, taken in the first trimester of pregnancy. The CDR3 DNA follows: TGTGCCAGCAGCCCCGGGACAGGGTCCTACGAGCAGTACTTC. It codes for CASSPGTGSYEQYF.